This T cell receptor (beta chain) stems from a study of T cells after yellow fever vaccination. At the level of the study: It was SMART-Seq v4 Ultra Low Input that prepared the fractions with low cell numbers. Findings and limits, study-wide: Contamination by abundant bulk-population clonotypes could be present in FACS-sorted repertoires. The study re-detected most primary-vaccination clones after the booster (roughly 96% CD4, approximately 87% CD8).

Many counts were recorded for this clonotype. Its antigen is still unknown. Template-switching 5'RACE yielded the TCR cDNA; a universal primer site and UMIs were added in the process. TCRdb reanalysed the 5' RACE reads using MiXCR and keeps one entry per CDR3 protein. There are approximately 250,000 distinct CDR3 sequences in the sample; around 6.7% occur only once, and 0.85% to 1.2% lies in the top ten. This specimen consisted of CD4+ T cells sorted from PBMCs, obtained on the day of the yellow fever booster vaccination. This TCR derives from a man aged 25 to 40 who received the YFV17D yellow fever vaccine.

The DNA for the CDR3 is TGTGCCAGCAGTTTTGCGGGTCCACAAGAGACCCAGTACTTC. Its translation is CASSFAGPQETQYF. This chain connects TRBV6-2 or TRBV6-3 to TRBJ2-5, with a tentative D call TRBD2 (5 bases). CDR3 length: 14 residues. The germline CDR1 and CDR2 sequences are MNHEY and SVGEGT. V gave up 4 bases and J gave up 2 bases, with 11 bases separating them.